This T cell receptor (beta chain) stems from a study of immune evolution from preneoplasia to lung adenocarcinoma (dated by TCRdb to the early 2020s). At the level of the whole study: HLA loss of heterozygosity was found in 7% of AIS, roughly 15% of MIA and about a third of ADC lesions, and in no AAH lesions. The study profiled immune contexture across lung adenocarcinoma precursors and invasive adenocarcinoma using immune gene expression, TCR sequencing and multiplex immunofluorescence. Resected precursor lesions (AAH, AIS, MIA) and invasive adenocarcinomas were each compared against paired morphologically normal lung tissue. The sample size depended on which specimens were available, not on a prior power calculation. The immune data were combined with whole exome sequencing and methylation data from the same cohort of nodules. In total, the cohort included some 50 patients with pulmonary nodules, all of whom underwent surgical resection. TCR sequencing data were obtained from about 49 patients. According to the study, more than 100 samples were used for TCR sequencing. POLYSOLVER was used to infer Class I HLA alleles from exome data, and LOHHLA was used to detect allele-specific HLA loss.

Overall results and qualifications from the work: T cell clonality was highest in KRAS-mutant nodules compared with EGFR-mutant or double wild-type lesions. All patients were from Japan and China, so applicability to Western populations was uncertain. Clonality was highest in normal lung, while later-stage lesions appeared to have lower clonality but higher T cell density and diversity. The findings reflected association rather than direct causation, and larger cohorts with long-term follow-up and longitudinal biopsies were considered necessary. Normal lung had the highest top T cell clone frequencies, which appeared to decline progressively from AAH through AIS, MIA and invasive adenocarcinoma.

The CDR1 and CDR2 encoded by the germline V gene are MNHNS and SASEGT. V lost 4 bases and J lost 3 bases, and the count of bases not matched to a germline gene is 9. The CDR3 spans 16 residues, from the cysteine through the phenylalanine. Only the CDR3 region is kept as DNA, spanning 48 bases read in frame from base 1. A word on this clone: Its antigen is still unknown. Base qualities are missing; no much larger clone stands one base away.

Between about 2014 and 2018, the patients underwent resection in either Japan or China. The histologic diagnosis of each case was independently confirmed on H&E slides by two lung cancer pathologists. To enrich premalignant or tumor cells for nucleic acid extraction, macro-dissection was performed after pathologic assessment. FFPE tissue was used for DNA isolation with the AllPrep DNA/RNA FFPE Kit. Using the immunoSEQ hsTCRbeta Kit, TCR beta CDR3 regions were sequenced from DNA. The study's own analysis went as follows. The ImmunoSEQ Analyzer was used to analyse the TCR sequencing data. T cell clonality was defined as 1 minus Pielou's evenness, as computed on productive rearrangements. To measure T cell diversity, the inverse Simpson index was applied to productive templates. T cell density was expressed as TCR beta template counts normalized to usable DNA, with usable DNA estimated by amplifying and sequencing housekeeping genes. TCR metrics were compared across histologic stages using two-sided Kruskal-Wallis tests. TCRdb provides this immuneACCESS table in a form limited to in-frame rearrangements. Some clones are lacking; in checked studies, under half of them reflect an unresolved V gene, and why the rest are absent is not known. D and trimming were read from the DNA, whereas the V and J calls and clone size are those reported in that table. The sample includes 20,000 or so clones, with approximately 75% observed a single time. Of the sample, approximately 5.6% is held by the ten largest clones.

The TCR originated in a person between 55 and 69 years old with lung adenocarcinoma. Sequences were obtained from FFPE invasive lung adenocarcinoma tissue. Taken with the paper, the label for cell subset or site translates to: frankly invasive lung adenocarcinoma (ADC). The chain was built from TRBV6-1 and TRBJ2-1, with TRBD2 identical over 7 junction bases. The nucleotide sequence reads as follows: TGTGCCAGCAGTGTCCTAGCGGCATCCGTCTACAATGAGCAGTTCTTC. It is translated as CASSVLAASVYNEQFF.